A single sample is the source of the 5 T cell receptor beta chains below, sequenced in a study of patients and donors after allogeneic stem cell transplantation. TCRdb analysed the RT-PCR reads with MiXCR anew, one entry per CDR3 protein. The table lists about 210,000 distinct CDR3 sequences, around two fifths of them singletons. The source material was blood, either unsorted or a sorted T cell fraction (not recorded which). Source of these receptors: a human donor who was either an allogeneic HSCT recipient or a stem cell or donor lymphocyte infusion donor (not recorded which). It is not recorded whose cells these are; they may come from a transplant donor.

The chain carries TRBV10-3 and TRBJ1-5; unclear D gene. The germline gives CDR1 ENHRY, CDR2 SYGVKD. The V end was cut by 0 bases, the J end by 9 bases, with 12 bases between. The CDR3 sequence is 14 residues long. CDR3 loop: CAISESGVRRPQHF. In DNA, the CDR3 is TGTGCCATCAGTGAGTCAGGAGTTCGGCGGCCCCAGCATTTT.

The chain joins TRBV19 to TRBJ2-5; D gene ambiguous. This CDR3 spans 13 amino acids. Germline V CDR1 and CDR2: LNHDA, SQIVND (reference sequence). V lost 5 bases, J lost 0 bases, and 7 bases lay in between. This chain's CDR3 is CASSAVHQETQYF. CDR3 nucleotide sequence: TGTGCCAGTAGTGCCGTTCACCAAGAGACCCAGTACTTC.

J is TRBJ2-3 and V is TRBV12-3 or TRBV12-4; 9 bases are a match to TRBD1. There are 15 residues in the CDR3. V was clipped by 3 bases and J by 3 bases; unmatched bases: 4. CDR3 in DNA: TGTGCCAGCAGTTTTCGACAGGGGGGGACAGATACGCAGTATTTT. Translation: CASSFRQGGTDTQYF.

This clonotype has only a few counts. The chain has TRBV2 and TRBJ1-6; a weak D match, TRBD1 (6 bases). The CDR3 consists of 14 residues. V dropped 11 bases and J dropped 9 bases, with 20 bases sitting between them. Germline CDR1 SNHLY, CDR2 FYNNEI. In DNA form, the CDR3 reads TGTGCCTCTAAAAACAGGGAAGGGGGTTCACCCCTCCACTTT. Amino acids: CASKNREGGSPLHF.

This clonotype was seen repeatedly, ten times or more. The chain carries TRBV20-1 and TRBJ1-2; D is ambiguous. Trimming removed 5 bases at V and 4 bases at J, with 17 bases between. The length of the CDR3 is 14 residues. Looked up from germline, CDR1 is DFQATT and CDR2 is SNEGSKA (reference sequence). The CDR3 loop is CSALFVVGFYGYTF. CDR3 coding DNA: TGCAGTGCTTTGTTTGTGGTGGGCTTCTATGGCTACACCTTC.